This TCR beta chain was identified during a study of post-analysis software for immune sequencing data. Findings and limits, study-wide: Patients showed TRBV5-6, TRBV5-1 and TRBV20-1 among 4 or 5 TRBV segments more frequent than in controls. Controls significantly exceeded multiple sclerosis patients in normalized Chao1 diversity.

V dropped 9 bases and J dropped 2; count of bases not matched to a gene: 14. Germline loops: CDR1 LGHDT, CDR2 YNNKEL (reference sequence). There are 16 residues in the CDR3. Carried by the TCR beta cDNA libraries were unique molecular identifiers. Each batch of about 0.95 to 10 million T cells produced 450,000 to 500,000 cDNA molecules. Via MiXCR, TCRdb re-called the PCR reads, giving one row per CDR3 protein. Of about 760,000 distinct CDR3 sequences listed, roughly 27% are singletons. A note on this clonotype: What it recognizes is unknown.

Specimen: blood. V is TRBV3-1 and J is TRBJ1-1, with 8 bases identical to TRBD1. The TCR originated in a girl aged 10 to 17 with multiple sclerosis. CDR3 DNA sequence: TGTGCCAGATCCAAACCCAGACAGGGGACAAACACTGAAGCTTTCTTT. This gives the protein CARSKPRQGTNTEAFF.